What follows is one TCR beta chain and its context. Original processing methods: It was from reference gene primer amplification that nucleated cell counts were estimated. Some clones are missing from TCRdb's copy, which holds only in-frame ones; the method was immunoSEQ multiplex PCR. That table is the source of V, J and clone size, and D and trimming were worked out from the DNA. Here the sample spans 200,000 to 250,000 clones, 75% to 90% being singletons. The source of the sample is a study of blood T cell repertoires in COVID-19. At the level of the study: Collection of acute and convalescent COVID-19 samples took place in the United States, Italy and Spain. T cells, B-cell-depleted T cells, or PBMCs provided the cDNA or gDNA that served as material.

V was pared by 3 bases and J by 6 bases, with 5 bases of the junction left unmatched. The germline gives CDR1 LNHDA, CDR2 SQIVND (reference sequence). The CDR3 loop spans 14 amino acids. The receptor was isolated from a human donor in a cohort sampled during active COVID-19. This sequence joins TRBV19 and TRBJ2-7; 10 bases map to TRBD2. Sequenced sample: peripheral blood. CDR3 protein: CASSIAAGGGEQYF. Written as DNA, the CDR3 is TGTGCCAGTAGTATCGCAGCGGGAGGGGGCGAGCAGTACTTC.